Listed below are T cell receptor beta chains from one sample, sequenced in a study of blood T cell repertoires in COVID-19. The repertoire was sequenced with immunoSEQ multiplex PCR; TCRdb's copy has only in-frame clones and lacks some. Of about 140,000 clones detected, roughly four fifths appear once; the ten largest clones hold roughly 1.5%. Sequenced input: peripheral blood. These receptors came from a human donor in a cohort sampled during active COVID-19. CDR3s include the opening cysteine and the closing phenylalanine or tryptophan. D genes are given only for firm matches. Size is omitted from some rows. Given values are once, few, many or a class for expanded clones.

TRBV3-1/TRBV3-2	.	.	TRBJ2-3	CASSLIQGFGEDTQYF	TGTGCCAGCAGCCTAATTCAGGGGTTTGGGGAGGATACGCAGTATTTT
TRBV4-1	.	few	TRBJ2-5	CASSQGRQETQYF	TGCGCCAGCAGCCAGGGCCGACAAGAGACCCAGTACTTC
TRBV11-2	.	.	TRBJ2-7	CASSRGNEQYF	TGTGCCAGCAGCAGGGGGAACGAGCAGTACTTC
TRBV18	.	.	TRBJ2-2	CASSPRLANTGELFF	TGTGCCAGCTCACCGCGACTAGCGAACACCGGGGAGCTGTTTTTT
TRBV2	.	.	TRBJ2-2	CASTAGIENTGELFF	TGTGCCAGCACGGCGGGAATCGAGAACACCGGGGAGCTGTTTTTT
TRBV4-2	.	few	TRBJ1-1	CASSQQAEFEAFF	TGTGCCAGCAGCCAACAGGCCGAGTTTGAAGCTTTCTTT
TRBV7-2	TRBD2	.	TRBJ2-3	CASSQSWREAHTDTQYF	TGTGCCAGCAGCCAATCGTGGCGGGAGGCCCACACAGATACGCAGTATTTT
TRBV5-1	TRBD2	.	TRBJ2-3	CASSLGTTITDTQYF	TGCGCCAGCAGCTTAGGGACTACCATTACAGATACGCAGTATTTT
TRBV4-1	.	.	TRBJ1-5	CASSPRNGGMSGSNQPQHF	TGCGCCAGCAGCCCCAGAAACGGGGGGATGTCCGGGAGCAATCAGCCCCAGCATTTT
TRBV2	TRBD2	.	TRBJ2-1	CASSGGRAGNEQFF	TGTGCCAGCAGTGGGGGGAGGGCCGGGAATGAGCAGTTCTTC
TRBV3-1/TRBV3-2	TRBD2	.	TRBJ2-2	CASSLNSGRLGTGELFF	TGTGCCAGCAGCCTAAATAGCGGGAGACTAGGTACCGGGGAGCTGTTTTTT
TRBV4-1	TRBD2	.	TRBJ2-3	CASSQGLGTSATDTQYF	TGCGCCAGCAGCCAAGGATTAGGGACTAGCGCCACAGATACGCAGTATTTT
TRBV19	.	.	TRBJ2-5	CASRSSGQLNQETQYF	TGTGCCAGTAGGAGTAGTGGACAGCTTAACCAAGAGACCCAGTACTTC
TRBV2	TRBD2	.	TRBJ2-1	CASSEWLAGENEQFF	TGTGCCAGCAGTGAATGGCTAGCGGGAGAAAATGAGCAGTTCTTC
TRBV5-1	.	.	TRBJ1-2	CASSPTGFSGPNYGYTF	TGCGCCAGCAGCCCTACAGGGTTCTCCGGGCCTAACTATGGCTACACCTTC
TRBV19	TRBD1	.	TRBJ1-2	CASSINSGGNGYTF	TGTGCCAGTAGTATTAATTCAGGGGGCAATGGCTACACCTTC
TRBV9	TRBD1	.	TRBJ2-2	CASSGQGVNTGELFF	TGTGCCAGCAGCGGACAGGGCGTAAACACCGGGGAGCTGTTTTTT
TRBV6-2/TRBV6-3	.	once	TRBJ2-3	CASSYSQRSQYF	TGTGCCAGCAGTTACTCCCAGAGGTCGCAGTATTTT